A selection of T cell receptor beta chains follows, all from one sample in a study of shared clonotypes between healthy human individuals. Repertoires were generated with immunoSEQ multiplex PCR, while TCRdb's copy carries only in-frame clones and drops some. The table records 450,000 to 500,000 clones, approximately 79% of them present only once. The sample comprised PBMCs. These TCRs come from a woman aged 40 to 49 in good health. Some clones in this sample may be carry-over from other donors' samples. CDR3s include the opening cysteine and the closing phenylalanine or tryptophan. The D gene is left open where the match is weak. Where a row states a size, it is once, few, many or the class of an expanded clone; other rows omit it.

CDR3aa: CAWRKGLAGVNEQFF
CDR3nt: TGTGCCTGGAGGAAGGGACTAGCGGGAGTCAATGAGCAGTTCTTC
v_gene: TRBV30
j_gene: TRBJ2-1
d_gene: TRBD2
abundance: -

CDR3aa: CASSVGEGLGGGELFF
CDR3nt: TGTGCCAGCAGCGTAGGGGAGGGACTAGGTGGCGGGGAGCTGTTTTTT
v_gene: TRBV9
j_gene: TRBJ2-2
d_gene: TRBD2
abundance: -

CDR3aa: CASSTSGRGGAQYF
CDR3nt: TGTGCCAGCAGTACCAGCGGGAGAGGGGGGGCGCAGTATTTT
v_gene: TRBV6-5
j_gene: TRBJ2-3
d_gene: TRBD2
abundance: -

CDR3aa: CASSQGSTDTQYF
CDR3nt: TGCGCCAGCAGCCAGGGTAGCACAGATACGCAGTATTTT
v_gene: TRBV4-1
j_gene: TRBJ2-3
d_gene: -
abundance: -

CDR3aa: CTSPPGTGYNEQFF
CDR3nt: TGCACCAGCCCCCCCGGCACTGGGTACAATGAGCAGTTCTTC
v_gene: TRBV1
j_gene: TRBJ2-1
d_gene: -
abundance: -

CDR3aa: CASSSGLGGATDTQYF
CDR3nt: TGTGCCAGCAGCTCAGGACTAGGGGGTGCCACAGATACGCAGTATTTT
v_gene: TRBV5-4
j_gene: TRBJ2-3
d_gene: -
abundance: -

CDR3aa: CASSPTPNTGELFF
CDR3nt: TGTGCCAGCAGCCCTACCCCGAACACCGGGGAGCTGTTTTTT
v_gene: TRBV4-2
j_gene: TRBJ2-2
d_gene: -
abundance: -

CDR3aa: CASSLVSAPNTEAFF
CDR3nt: TGTGCCAGCAGCTTAGTTTCTGCGCCGAACACTGAAGCTTTCTTT
v_gene: TRBV11-2
j_gene: TRBJ1-1
d_gene: -
abundance: -

CDR3aa: CASSLKFIDSSYEQYF
CDR3nt: TGTGCCAGCAGTTTAAAGTTTATCGACAGTTCCTACGAGCAGTACTTC
v_gene: TRBV28
j_gene: TRBJ2-7
d_gene: -
abundance: -

CDR3aa: CASSWGANTEAFF
CDR3nt: TGTGCCAGCAGTTGGGGGGCGAACACTGAAGCTTTCTTT
v_gene: TRBV28
j_gene: TRBJ1-1
d_gene: -
abundance: few

CDR3aa: CASSLGSSNEQYF
CDR3nt: TGTGCCAGCAGTTTAGGCTCTTCCAACGAGCAGTACTTC
v_gene: TRBV27
j_gene: TRBJ2-7
d_gene: -
abundance: -

CDR3aa: CASSPDRSGYGYTF
CDR3nt: TGTGCCAGCAGCCCGGACCGATCCGGCTATGGCTACACCTTC
v_gene: TRBV5-6
j_gene: TRBJ1-2
d_gene: -
abundance: -

CDR3aa: CASSFGRAYNEQFF
CDR3nt: TGTGCCAGCAGCTTCGGGAGGGCCTACAATGAGCAGTTCTTC
v_gene: TRBV5-4
j_gene: TRBJ2-1
d_gene: TRBD2
abundance: -

CDR3aa: CASSPGLADLEIYNEQFF
CDR3nt: TGTGCCAGCTCACCGGGACTAGCGGACCTCGAGATCTACAATGAGCAGTTCTTC
v_gene: TRBV18
j_gene: TRBJ2-1
d_gene: TRBD2
abundance: -

CDR3aa: CSATTRNEQFF
CDR3nt: TGCAGCGCGACTACGCGCAATGAGCAGTTCTTC
v_gene: TRBV29-1
j_gene: TRBJ2-1
d_gene: -
abundance: -

CDR3aa: CASSLAGVSHEQYF
CDR3nt: TGTGCCAGCAGTCTAGCGGGAGTCTCCCACGAGCAGTACTTC
v_gene: TRBV6-1
j_gene: TRBJ2-7
d_gene: TRBD2
abundance: -

CDR3aa: CATSRSTGQETQYF
CDR3nt: TGTGCCACCAGCAGATCGACAGGACAAGAGACCCAGTACTTC
v_gene: TRBV15
j_gene: TRBJ2-5
d_gene: -
abundance: -

CDR3aa: CASSRPGGANEQYF
CDR3nt: TGTGCCAGCAGCCGGCCGGGTGGGGCGAACGAGCAGTACTTC
v_gene: TRBV7-2
j_gene: TRBJ2-7
d_gene: -
abundance: -

CDR3aa: CASSVEGGRVTGELFF
CDR3nt: TGTGCCAGCAGCGTAGAGGGCGGGAGGGTGACCGGGGAGCTGTTTTTT
v_gene: TRBV9
j_gene: TRBJ2-2
d_gene: TRBD2
abundance: -

CDR3aa: CASRSGPGATTGELFF
CDR3nt: TGTGCCAGTAGGTCTGGCCCGGGGGCAACAACCGGGGAGCTGTTTTTT
v_gene: TRBV19
j_gene: TRBJ2-2
d_gene: -
abundance: -

CDR3aa: CASSQDTGGNYGYTF
CDR3nt: TGCGCCAGCAGCCAAGATACAGGGGGCAACTATGGCTACACCTTC
v_gene: TRBV4-1
j_gene: TRBJ1-2
d_gene: TRBD1
abundance: -

CDR3aa: CAISESGQGPYNEQFF
CDR3nt: TGTGCCATCAGTGAGTCAGGGCAGGGCCCCTACAATGAGCAGTTCTTC
v_gene: TRBV10-3
j_gene: TRBJ2-1
d_gene: -
abundance: -

CDR3aa: CASSQSVYNEQFF
CDR3nt: TGCGCCAGCAGCCAGTCCGTTTACAATGAGCAGTTCTTC
v_gene: TRBV4-3
j_gene: TRBJ2-1
d_gene: -
abundance: -

CDR3aa: CASSFGQHPSQTQYF
CDR3nt: TGTGCCAGCAGCTTTGGGCAGCATCCTAGTCAGACCCAGTACTTC
v_gene: TRBV7-2
j_gene: TRBJ2-5
d_gene: -
abundance: -

CDR3aa: CASSLKGDYYEQYF
CDR3nt: TGTGCCAGCAGCTTAAAAGGGGACTACTACGAGCAGTACTTC
v_gene: TRBV7-2
j_gene: TRBJ2-7
d_gene: TRBD2
abundance: -

CDR3aa: CASTGLAGEHTQYF
CDR3nt: TGTGCCAGCACCGGACTAGCGGGAGAGCATACGCAGTATTTT
v_gene: TRBV27
j_gene: TRBJ2-3
d_gene: TRBD2
abundance: once

CDR3aa: CASSLRNTDYGYTF
CDR3nt: TGTGCCAGCAGCTTGAGGAACACAGACTATGGCTACACCTTC
v_gene: TRBV5-4
j_gene: TRBJ1-2
d_gene: -
abundance: -

CDR3aa: CASTLLAGGSGELFF
CDR3nt: TGTGCCAGCACCTTACTAGCGGGAGGTTCCGGGGAGCTGTTTTTT
v_gene: TRBV2
j_gene: TRBJ2-2
d_gene: TRBD2
abundance: -

CDR3aa: CASSSAGGTEAFF
CDR3nt: TGTGCCAGCTCATCGGCAGGGGGCACTGAAGCTTTCTTT
v_gene: TRBV18
j_gene: TRBJ1-1
d_gene: TRBD1
abundance: -

CDR3aa: CASSTGTSGSTDTQYF
CDR3nt: TGCGCCAGCAGCACGGGGACTAGCGGAAGCACAGATACGCAGTATTTT
v_gene: TRBV5-1
j_gene: TRBJ2-3
d_gene: TRBD2
abundance: -

CDR3aa: CASSPLGAGGTDTQYF
CDR3nt: TGTGCCAGCTCACCACTTGGGGCAGGGGGCACAGATACGCAGTATTTT
v_gene: TRBV18
j_gene: TRBJ2-3
d_gene: -
abundance: -

CDR3aa: CASKKKGLGYGYTF
CDR3nt: TGTGCCAGCAAAAAAAAGGGGTTAGGCTATGGCTACACCTTC
v_gene: TRBV27
j_gene: TRBJ1-2
d_gene: -
abundance: -

CDR3aa: CASSEDRGTQPQHF
CDR3nt: TGTGCCAGCAGCGAGGACAGGGGCACTCAGCCCCAGCATTTT
v_gene: TRBV2
j_gene: TRBJ1-5
d_gene: TRBD1
abundance: -

CDR3aa: CASSSLTTQYF
CDR3nt: TGTGCCAGCAGCTCCCTCACGACCCAGTACTTC
v_gene: TRBV13
j_gene: TRBJ2-5
d_gene: -
abundance: -

CDR3aa: CASSHLRGYEQYF
CDR3nt: TGCGCCAGCAGCCACCTCAGGGGGTACGAGCAGTACTTC
v_gene: TRBV4-3
j_gene: TRBJ2-7
d_gene: TRBD1
abundance: -

CDR3aa: CASSPTGPNTGELFF
CDR3nt: TGTGCCAGCAGCCCGACAGGGCCGAACACCGGGGAGCTGTTTTTT
v_gene: TRBV7-3
j_gene: TRBJ2-2
d_gene: TRBD1
abundance: -

CDR3aa: CASSPPVGPYEQYF
CDR3nt: TGTGCCAGCTCACCACCCGTGGGGCCCTACGAGCAGTACTTC
v_gene: TRBV18
j_gene: TRBJ2-7
d_gene: -
abundance: once

CDR3aa: CAWADSALKNEQYF
CDR3nt: TGTGCCTGGGCTGACAGCGCCCTGAAAAACGAGCAGTACTTC
v_gene: TRBV30
j_gene: TRBJ2-7
d_gene: -
abundance: -

CDR3aa: CASSPGENTEAFF
CDR3nt: TGTGCCAGCAGTCCAGGTGAGAACACTGAAGCTTTCTTT
v_gene: TRBV6-4
j_gene: TRBJ1-1
d_gene: -
abundance: -

CDR3aa: CASSIAGAADEQYF
CDR3nt: TGCGCCAGTTCGATAGCGGGAGCGGCTGACGAGCAGTACTTC
v_gene: TRBV5-1
j_gene: TRBJ2-7
d_gene: TRBD2
abundance: -

CDR3aa: CASSSRTAFGGPGPQHF
CDR3nt: TGTGCCAGTAGTTCCCGGACAGCCTTTGGGGGTCCGGGGCCCCAGCATTTT
v_gene: TRBV19
j_gene: TRBJ1-5
d_gene: -
abundance: -

CDR3aa: CASSREGSDTQYF
CDR3nt: TGTGCCAGCTCACGAGAAGGATCAGATACGCAGTATTTT
v_gene: TRBV18
j_gene: TRBJ2-3
d_gene: -
abundance: -

CDR3aa: CASSQDLGSDAFF
CDR3nt: TGTGCCAGCAGCCAAGATTTGGGCTCCGACGCTTTCTTT
v_gene: TRBV14
j_gene: TRBJ1-1
d_gene: -
abundance: -

CDR3aa: CAGAGIVGNYGYTF
CDR3nt: TGTGCCGGAGCGGGGATCGTAGGAAACTATGGCTACACCTTC
v_gene: TRBV2
j_gene: TRBJ1-2
d_gene: -
abundance: -

CDR3aa: CASSFSGQETQYF
CDR3nt: TGTGCCAGCAGTTTCTCGGGGCAAGAGACCCAGTACTTC
v_gene: TRBV6-5
j_gene: TRBJ2-5
d_gene: -
abundance: -

CDR3aa: CASRPPGPQETQYF
CDR3nt: TGTGCCAGCAGGCCACCAGGGCCGCAAGAGACCCAGTACTTC
v_gene: TRBV19
j_gene: TRBJ2-5
d_gene: -
abundance: -

CDR3aa: CASSLSASGRATGELFF
CDR3nt: TGTGCCAGCAGTTTATCGGCTAGCGGGAGGGCCACCGGGGAGCTGTTTTTT
v_gene: TRBV28
j_gene: TRBJ2-2
d_gene: TRBD2
abundance: -

CDR3aa: CASTPMDRDTGELFF
CDR3nt: TGTGCCAGCACCCCGATGGACAGGGACACCGGGGAGCTGTTTTTT
v_gene: TRBV28
j_gene: TRBJ2-2
d_gene: TRBD1
abundance: -

CDR3aa: CASSYALGRDTQYF
CDR3nt: TGTGCCAGCAGTTACGCCCTCGGAAGAGATACGCAGTATTTT
v_gene: TRBV6-5
j_gene: TRBJ2-3
d_gene: -
abundance: -

CDR3aa: CASSLEGADTQYF
CDR3nt: TGTGCCAGCAGCTTGGAAGGCGCAGATACGCAGTATTTT
v_gene: TRBV7-3
j_gene: TRBJ2-3
d_gene: -
abundance: -

CDR3aa: CASKDVVGRGEQYF
CDR3nt: TGCGCCAGCAAAGACGTCGTCGGGAGGGGCGAGCAGTACTTC
v_gene: TRBV4-1
j_gene: TRBJ2-7
d_gene: TRBD2
abundance: -